This T cell receptor (beta chain) was sequenced for a study of human T cells and chemical hapten exposure. Study-level information: Patch tests put 0.01% DPC on the upper back, read at 6 days. Yields of TCR per sample differed, chiefly owing to small differences in pooled library volume. Enrolled patients were predominantly female and had alopecia areata, totalis or universalis.

TCRdb re-called the RACE reads with MiXCR, one entry per CDR3 protein. In the table there are 95,000 to 150,000 distinct CDR3 sequences, less than 15% of which are singletons. CDR3 length equals 15 residues. The ends lost 3 bases at V and 6 bases at J; junction bases unmatched: 4. Germline V gene data show CDR1 as SGHVS and CDR2 as FQNEAQ. Regarding time point: pre-sensitization, week 0. Sample treatment: therapeutic diphenylcyclopropenone sensitization with weekly scalp DPC. At patch-test visits, sampling came before the patch test. The chain is built from TRBV7-8 and TRBJ2-2; TRBD1 agrees at 10 bases. The sequence derives from a woman younger than 30 with alopecia areata. Some clones in this sample may be carry-over from other donors' samples. This specimen was whole blood, taken in connection with sensitization to the hapten diphenylcyclopropenone (DPC). CDR3: CASSLKTGGPGELFF. The CDR3 DNA reads TGTGCCAGCAGCTTGAAGACAGGGGGCCCCGGGGAGCTGTTTTTT.